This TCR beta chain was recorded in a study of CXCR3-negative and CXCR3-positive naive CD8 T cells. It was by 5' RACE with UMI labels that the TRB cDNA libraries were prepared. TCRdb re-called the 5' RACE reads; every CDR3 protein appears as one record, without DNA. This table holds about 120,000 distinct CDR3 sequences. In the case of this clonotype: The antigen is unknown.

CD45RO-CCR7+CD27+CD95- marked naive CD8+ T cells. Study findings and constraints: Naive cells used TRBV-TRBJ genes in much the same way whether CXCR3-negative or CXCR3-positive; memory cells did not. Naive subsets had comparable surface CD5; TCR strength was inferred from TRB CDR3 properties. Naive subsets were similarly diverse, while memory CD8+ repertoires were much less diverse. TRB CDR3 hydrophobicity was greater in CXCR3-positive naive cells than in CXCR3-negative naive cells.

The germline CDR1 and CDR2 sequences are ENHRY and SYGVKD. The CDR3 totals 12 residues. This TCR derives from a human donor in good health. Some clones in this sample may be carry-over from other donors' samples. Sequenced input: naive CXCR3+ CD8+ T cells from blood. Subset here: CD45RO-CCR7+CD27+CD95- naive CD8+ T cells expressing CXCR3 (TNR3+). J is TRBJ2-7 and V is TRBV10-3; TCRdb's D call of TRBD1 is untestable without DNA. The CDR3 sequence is CAIGDSSYEQYF.